The 18 T cell receptor beta chains listed next were all sequenced from one sample in a study of T cell repertoires in cytomegalovirus infection. TCRdb re-analysed the reads in MiXCR, keeping a single row per CDR3 protein. Here the sample spans about 740,000 distinct CDR3 sequences, approximately 34% being singletons. Sample: PBMCs. Source of these receptors: a human donor in good health (CMV status not recorded). Some clones in this sample may be carry-over from other donors' samples.

This sequence joins TRBV6-6 and TRBJ2-1, with a possible D match to TRBD2 (6 bases). The CDR3 totals 15 residues. Trimming shortened V by 2 bases and J by 10 bases, and 18 bases separated the two germline ends. CDR1 is MNHNY, CDR2 SVGAGI, per germline (reference sequence). The CDR3 DNA reads TGTGCCAGCAGTTACCAAGCGCCGCGGGAATGGGAGCAGTTCTTC. Its translation: CASSYQAPREWEQFF.

In its sample, this clonotype was seen once. The J gene is TRBJ2-2, the V gene TRBV28, with 10 bases that match TRBD1. The CDR3 is 14 amino acids. Trimming took 6 bases from V and 6 from J; bases not matched to a gene: 4. Germline V CDR1 and CDR2: MDHEN, SYDVKM. CDR3 amino acids: CASRGTGESGELFF. CDR3 nucleotides: TGTGCCAGCAGGGGGACAGGGGAGTCCGGGGAGCTGTTTTTT.

This clonotype was found a few times. The chain uses TRBV7-8 and TRBJ1-3; 8 nucleotides match TRBD1. Germline loops: CDR1 SGHVS, CDR2 FQNEAQ. V dropped 6 bases and J dropped 4; count of bases not matched to a gene: 5. The CDR3 has 14 residues. For the CDR3, the DNA is TGTGCCAGCAGAGGACAGGGAACCGGAAACACCATATATTTT. This sequence encodes CASRGQGTGNTIYF. The whole variable domain, remainder taken from reference TRBV7-8 and TRBJ1-3, is GAGVSQSPRYKVAKRGQDVALRCDPISGHVSLFWYQQALGQGPEFLTYFQNEAQLDKSGLPSDRFFAERPEGSVSTLKIQRTQQEDSAVYLCASRGQGTGNTIYFGEGSWLTVV.

V gene TRBV18 combines with J gene TRBJ2-3; 8 nucleotides agree with TRBD1. CDR3 length equals 17 residues. Per the germline V gene, CDR1 is KGHSH and CDR2 is LQKENI. The ends lost 6 bases at V and 2 bases at J; junction bases unmatched: 13. The CDR3 loop reads CASSSTGHRGTTDTQYF. In DNA, the CDR3 is TGTGCCAGCTCCTCCACTGGACACAGGGGGACCACAGATACGCAGTATTTT.

The chain joins TRBV20-1 to TRBJ1-2; possible D gene TRBD1, 6 bases. From germline, CDR1 is DFQATT and CDR2 SNEGSKA (reference sequence). The ends were cut back, 0 bases at V and 5 bases at J, with 7 bases in the middle. The CDR3 contains 12 residues. Here the CDR3 reads CSARDQGYGYTF. CDR3 DNA: TGCAGTGCTAGAGACCAGGGGTATGGCTACACCTTC.

This clonotype occurred a few times. The chain has TRBV28 and TRBJ2-3; 7 bases fit TRBD2. There are 15 residues in the CDR3. J lost 5 bases, V lost 3 bases, and 8 bases had no gene match. Looked up from germline, CDR1 is MDHEN and CDR2 is SYDVKM. This chain's CDR3 is CASSFGRPRRDTQYF. In DNA form, the CDR3 reads TGTGCCAGCAGTTTCGGGAGGCCCAGGAGAGATACGCAGTATTTT.

The chain has TRBV28 and TRBJ1-5; 7 bases line up with TRBD1. There are 15 residues in the CDR3. Per the germline V gene, CDR1 is MDHEN and CDR2 is SYDVKM. V shed 10 bases, J shed 2 bases, and the junction held 11 bases outside the gene matches. CDR3 sequence: CATNPSDRGNQPQHF. In DNA form, the CDR3 reads TGTGCCACCAATCCCTCCGACAGGGGCAATCAGCCCCAGCATTTT.

The chain carries TRBV5-4 and TRBJ2-2, with 11 bases matching TRBD2. Trimming cost V 2 bases and J 2 bases; bases outside gene matches: 8. Looked up from germline, CDR1 is SGHNT and CDR2 is YYREEE (reference sequence). This CDR3 is 18 amino acids long. The CDR3 loop is CASSFGLAGGSNTGELFF. CDR3 in DNA: TGTGCCAGCAGCTTTGGGCTAGCGGGGGGCTCTAACACCGGGGAGCTGTTTTTT.

V and J are TRBV14 and TRBJ2-3; TRBD2 might be the D (5 bases). V was shortened by 1 base and J by 1 base, with 12 bases between the two germline ends. The CDR3 is 16 residues long. Germline lookup yields CDR1 SGHDN and CDR2 FVKESK. This CDR3 reads CASSQASGYRTDTQYF. CDR3 coding DNA: TGTGCCAGCAGCCAAGCCAGCGGTTATCGCACAGATACGCAGTATTTT.

The sample holds a few counts of this clonotype. The DNA is omitted, as the CDR3 cannot be located on it reliably, and the CDR3 follows TCRdb's listing. The chain is built from TRBV7-5 and TRBJ1-1; the DNA was not compared with TRBD1, the D call given in the table. TRBV7-5 is tagged as a pseudogene. The CDR3 is 16 residues long, counting both termini. The chain's CDR3 is CISVPEKTGLNTEAFF.

This clonotype was counted at least ten times. The V and J genes are TRBV6-1 and TRBJ1-1; a possible D gene is TRBD1 (6 bases). The germline CDR1 and CDR2 sequences are MNHNS and SASEGT. This CDR3 is built from 14 residues. Trimming shortened V by 6 bases and J by 0 bases, and 11 bases separated the two germline ends. CDR3 region: CASRQGYMNTEAFF. The CDR3 DNA sequence: TGTGCCAGCAGACAGGGCTACATGAACACTGAAGCTTTCTTT.

Here the CDR3 DNA reads TGTGCCAGCAGTCTGGGGGGGGCGCGGGGAAATGAGCAGTTCTTC. It translates to CASSLGGARGNEQFF. The chain is built from TRBV28 and TRBJ2-1; D possibly corresponds to TRBD2 (7 bases). The CDR3 contains 15 residues. The germline V gene encodes CDR1 MDHEN and CDR2 SYDVKM. With 5 bases removed from V and 7 bases from J, the gap between germline ends came to 18 bases.

The sample holds a few counts of this clonotype. The genes are TRBV15 and TRBJ1-1, with D unresolved. This CDR3 spans 13 amino acids. V was shortened by 5 bases and J by 4 bases, with 11 bases between the two germline ends. The germline CDR1 and CDR2 sequences are LNHNV and YYDKDF (reference sequence). CDR3 nucleotide sequence: TGTGCCACCAGCCCGGAGGCGTTCACTGAAGCTTTCTTT. Translation gives CATSPEAFTEAFF. The whole variable domain, filled in from reference TRBV15 and TRBJ1-1, reads DAMVIQNPRYQVTQFGKPVTLSCSQTLNHNVMYWYQQKSSQAPKLLFHYYDKDFNNEADTPDNFQSRRPNTSFCFLDIRSPGLGDTAMYLCATSPEAFTEAFFGQGTRLTVV.

V and J are TRBV19 and TRBJ2-2; perhaps TRBD1 as D (5 bases). V lost 5 bases and J 7 bases, leaving 14 bases between the germline ends. The CDR3 is 14 residues long. Germline V gives CDR1 LNHDA, CDR2 SQIVND (reference sequence). The CDR3 spells CASSGTGSHGELFF. The CDR3 DNA reads TGTGCCAGTAGTGGAACAGGATCCCACGGGGAGCTGTTTTTT. Complete variable domain (other parts from reference TRBV19 and TRBJ2-2): DGGITQSPKYLFRKEGQNVTLSCEQNLNHDAMYWYRQDPGQGLRLIYYSQIVNDFQKGDIAEGYSVSREKKESFPLTVTSAQKNPTAFYLCASSGTGSHGELFFGEGSRLTVL.

J is TRBJ2-1 and V is TRBV7-9; the match to TRBD1 covers 10 bases. This CDR3 has 14 amino acids. Trimming took 5 bases from V and 7 from J; bases not matched to a gene: 5. Germline loops: CDR1 SEHNR, CDR2 FQNEAQ (reference sequence). The CDR3 loop is CASSQDRGWNEQFF. In nucleotides, the CDR3 is TGTGCCAGCAGCCAGGACAGGGGGTGGAATGAGCAGTTCTTC.

The rearrangement uses TRBV7-6 and TRBJ2-7, with 10 bases matching TRBD1. This CDR3 spans 13 amino acids. V lost 7 bases, J lost 3 bases, and 3 bases stayed unmatched. CDR1 is SGHVS, CDR2 FNYEAQ, per germline. DNA for the CDR3: TGTGCCAGCATCGGACAGGGGGGCTACGAGCAGTACTTC. It yields the protein CASIGQGGYEQYF.

V usage is TRBV6-5 and J usage is TRBJ1-1; 7 bases are a match to TRBD1. V shed 6 bases and J 10 bases; nucleotides not matched to a gene: 2. Germline CDR1 is MNHEY and CDR2 is SVGAGI. This CDR3 is 10 amino acids long. The chain's CDR3 is CASRGDRAFF. The CDR3 bases are TGTGCCAGCAGGGGGGACAGAGCTTTCTTT.

This clonotype was counted a few times. The chain employs TRBV6-6 and TRBJ2-7, with 9 bases matching TRBD2. Germline V gene sequence: CDR1 MNHNY, CDR2 SVGAGI (reference sequence). This CDR3 region has 14 residues. Losses at the gene ends were 10 bases for V and 6 bases for J; bases not matched to a gene: 13. CDR3 amino acids: CATTSGGSLGEQYF. CDR3 in DNA: TGTGCCACCACCAGCGGGGGGTCCTTGGGCGAGCAGTACTTC.